These T cell receptor beta chains were read from a single sample in a study of blood T cell repertoires in COVID-19. The method was immunoSEQ multiplex PCR; TCRdb's version includes in-frame clones alone and lacks a portion of them. The table records tens of thousands of clones, around 90% of them present only once. The sample was peripheral blood. These receptor sequences come from a man in his fifties with active COVID-19. The CDR3 runs from the conserved cysteine through the conserved F or W. The D gene is left open where the match is weak. Size is stated for part of the rows, as once, few or many counts, or as a class when the clone is expanded.

TRBV7-9	.	TRBJ1-1	.	CASSLRIPDSFEAFF	TGTGCCAGCAGCTTAAGAATTCCAGATTCCTTTGAAGCTTTCTTT
TRBV7-2	TRBD1	TRBJ1-2	once	CASSGRTGGDYGYTF	TGTGCCAGCAGCGGCCGGACAGGGGGCGACTATGGCTACACCTTC
TRBV28	TRBD2	TRBJ2-1	.	CASSSVRLAPSSYNEQFF	TGTGCCAGCAGTTCCGTAAGACTAGCCCCAAGCTCCTACAATGAGCAGTTCTTC
TRBV7-2	.	TRBJ1-2	.	CASSLDLSVGYGYTF	TGTGCCAGCAGCTTAGATTTGAGCGTCGGCTATGGCTACACCTTC
TRBV5-6	.	TRBJ1-2	.	CASSPTGGNYGYTF	TGTGCCAGCAGTCCAACCGGCGGGAACTATGGCTACACCTTC
TRBV9	TRBD1	TRBJ2-1	.	CASSVTGTGNEQFF	TGTGCCAGCAGCGTAACCGGGACAGGAAATGAGCAGTTCTTC
TRBV27	TRBD2	TRBJ2-1	.	CASRVGTSGSVDNEQFF	TGTGCCAGCAGAGTAGGGACTAGCGGGAGTGTAGACAATGAGCAGTTCTTC
TRBV18	TRBD1	TRBJ1-6	.	CASSSWDSRNSPLHF	TGTGCCAGCTCATCCTGGGACAGCCGAAATTCACCCCTCCACTTT
TRBV6-5	.	TRBJ1-5	.	CASKRGAGGNQPQHF	TGTGCCAGCAAGCGTGGTGCAGGGGGCAATCAGCCCCAGCATTTT
TRBV28	.	TRBJ2-1	.	CASKTPRGYNEQFF	TGTGCCAGCAAGACCCCCAGAGGCTACAATGAGCAGTTCTTC
TRBV2	TRBD2	TRBJ2-1	.	CAGRLAGLQGDEQFF	TGTGCCGGCCGACTAGCGGGACTACAAGGGGATGAGCAGTTCTTC
TRBV3-1/TRBV3-2	TRBD2	TRBJ2-1	.	CASSQELISTSGRRNEQFF	TGTGCCAGCAGCCAAGAACTTATTTCTACTAGCGGGAGAAGGAATGAGCAGTTCTTC
TRBV9	TRBD2	TRBJ2-1	.	CASSVATSSGNEQFF	TGTGCCAGCAGCGTAGCTACGTCTAGCGGGAATGAGCAGTTCTTC
TRBV7-3	.	TRBJ2-7	.	CASSLGFRDEQYF	TGTGCCAGCAGCTTGGGTTTCAGGGACGAGCAGTACTTC
TRBV11-3	.	TRBJ2-1	few	CASSYLAYNEQFF	TGTGCCAGCAGCTACCTAGCGTACAATGAGCAGTTCTTC
TRBV28	.	TRBJ2-3	.	CASSLVGDTDTQYF	TGTGCCAGCAGTTTAGTTGGAGACACAGATACGCAGTATTTT
TRBV12-3/TRBV12-4	.	TRBJ1-1	.	CASSPDFRAFF	TGTGCCAGCAGTCCGGACTTTCGGGCTTTCTTT
TRBV28	TRBD1	TRBJ2-3	.	CASSRGQAGNQPQYF	TGTGCCAGCAGCCGGGGACAGGCTGGCAATCAGCCCCAGTATTTT
TRBV19	TRBD1	TRBJ2-5	.	CASSFRQGEETQYF	TGTGCCAGTAGTTTCCGACAGGGGGAAGAGACCCAGTACTTC
TRBV5-1	.	TRBJ2-2	.	CASSFSGNTGELFF	TGCGCCAGCAGCTTTAGCGGCAACACCGGGGAGCTGTTTTTT
TRBV20-1	TRBD2	TRBJ2-7	.	CSASPTMAGGHEQYF	TGCAGTGCTAGTCCCACCATGGCGGGAGGTCACGAGCAGTACTTC
TRBV4-3	.	TRBJ1-3	once	CASSQVLGDWTSGNTIYF	TGCGCCAGCAGCCAAGTGCTAGGGGATTGGACGTCTGGAAACACCATATATTTT
TRBV11-3	TRBD2	TRBJ2-6	.	CASSPRGASGGSGANVLTF	TGTGCCAGCAGCCCCCGTGGGGCTAGCGGGGGATCTGGGGCCAACGTCCTGACTTTC
TRBV6-5	.	TRBJ2-5	.	CASATWERGGETQYF	TGTGCCAGCGCTACGTGGGAGCGAGGGGGAGAGACCCAGTACTTC
TRBV11-2	TRBD1	TRBJ2-1	once	CASGQGVNEQFF	TGTGCCAGCGGGCAGGGGGTCAATGAGCAGTTCTTC
TRBV24-1	TRBD1	TRBJ1-5	.	CATSGQGSNQPQHF	TGTGCCACCAGTGGACAGGGTTCGAATCAGCCCCAGCATTTT
TRBV3-1/TRBV3-2	.	TRBJ2-6	.	CASRQGSGANVLTF	TGTGCCAGCAGACAGGGATCTGGGGCCAACGTCCTGACTTTC
TRBV4-2	.	TRBJ1-2	.	CASSQVGGRSYGYTF	TGTGCCAGCAGCCAAGTGGGGGGGCGGAGTTATGGCTACACCTTC
TRBV6-5	.	TRBJ1-4	.	CASSRDYSEKLFF	TGTGCCAGCAGTCGGGACTACTCGGAAAAACTGTTTTTT